This entry features one T cell receptor (beta chain) sequence. Its cognate antigen has yet to be identified. Per-base quality was not reported, and no clone a single base away is much larger than it. This sample is drawn from a study of Tregs in tolerant kidney transplant recipients (dated by TCRdb to the late 2010s). Notes on the research overall: The study used TCRbeta sequencing to identify donor-specific regulatory T cells before combined kidney and bone marrow transplantation, then tracked those cells after transplant. TCRbeta repertoire sequencing was used in a few healthy controls to compare several ways of expanding Tregs specific for an allogeneic donor.

Genomic DNA was extracted from sorted cells with the QIAGEN DNeasy Blood and Tissue Kit for TCRbeta CDR3 sequencing. High-throughput TCRbeta CDR3 sequencing, including PCR amplification with bias correction and internal controls, was performed commercially through immunoSEQ. In the authors' own workflow: Unique productive TCRbeta sequences were defined by CDR3 nucleotide sequence where primers matched, and otherwise by CDR3 amino acid sequence together with Vbeta and Jbeta genes. As a correction for sorting error, sequences shared between sorted populations at a frequency ratio of 2:1 or less were discarded, and the remaining shared sequences were assigned to the higher population. Donor-reactive sequences were defined as at least 5-fold expanded in CFSE-low cells versus unstimulated cells, with frequency of at least 0.01% in CFSE-low cells. Repertoire divergence was quantified by Jensen-Shannon divergence calculated from the top 100 TCRbeta sequences ranked by frequency. For samples with multiple sequencing runs, sorting error was corrected separately for each run before the runs were pooled. TCRdb's version of the immuneACCESS table is confined to in-frame rearrangements and falls short of the full clone set. An unresolved V gene accounts for under half of the shortfall where checked; the remainder is of unknown origin. Clone size and the V and J calls come from that table; the DNA yielded D and trimming. The sample table shows about 240,000 clones, and approximately 83% are seen once. The top ten hold less than 0.75% of the sample.

Unstimulated Tregs (CD4+CD25+CD127-), CD4+ non-Tregs (CD4+CD25-), CD4 and CD8 cells were FACS-sorted from thawed PBMCs. Healthy control blood was obtained either as purchased buffy coats or from healthy volunteers. Healthy control blood was processed to PBMCs by Ficoll density gradient and cryopreserved, and patient PBMCs were collected before and after transplant. Paper-wide results and their limitations: Biological reproducibility was not directly assessed, although technical replication error appeared to be minimal. The study was constrained by small patient numbers, and validation of the findings is required in larger populations and under other immunosuppression protocols. Expanding Tregs with activated donor B cells appeared to identify the most biologically relevant and donor-specific TCRbeta repertoire.

Sequenced sample: CD4+ T cells from blood. The sequence came from a human donor in good health.

The CDR3: CASSFDRAGGVGNTQYF. The bases are TGTGCCAGCAGCTTCGACCGAGCGGGGGGGGTCGGAAATACGCAGTATTTT. This chain is built from TRBV13 and TRBJ2-3, and TRBD2 matches 10 of the central bases. According to the germline V gene (reference sequence), CDR1 reads PRHDT and CDR2 reads FYEKMQ. V loses 3 bases at its end and J loses 7 bases; junction bases beyond the gene matches: 13. Spanning cysteine to phenylalanine, the CDR3 consists of 17 amino acids. The sequence is cut down to CDR3 DNA, 51 bases in frame from base 1.